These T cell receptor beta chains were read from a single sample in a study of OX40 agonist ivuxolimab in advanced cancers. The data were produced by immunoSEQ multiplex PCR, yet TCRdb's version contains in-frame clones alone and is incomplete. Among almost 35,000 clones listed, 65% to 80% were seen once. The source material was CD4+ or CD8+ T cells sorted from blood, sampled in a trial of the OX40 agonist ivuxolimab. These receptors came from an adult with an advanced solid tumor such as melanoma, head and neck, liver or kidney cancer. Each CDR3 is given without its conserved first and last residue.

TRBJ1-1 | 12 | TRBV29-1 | SVQSRTEHTEAF
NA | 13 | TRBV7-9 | ASSLAGAGSYEQY
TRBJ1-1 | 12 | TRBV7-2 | ASSPGQGNTEAF
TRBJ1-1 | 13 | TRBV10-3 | AISEFSPGATEAF
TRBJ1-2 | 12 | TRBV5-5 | ASSTGQGAYGYT
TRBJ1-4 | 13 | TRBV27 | ASRARGTTNEKLF
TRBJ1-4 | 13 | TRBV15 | ATSSNRGQGEKLF
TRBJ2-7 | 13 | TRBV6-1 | ASSERGDRGYEQY
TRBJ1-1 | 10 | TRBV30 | AWGQGNTEAF
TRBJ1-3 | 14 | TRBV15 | ATSRDGQGTGNTIY
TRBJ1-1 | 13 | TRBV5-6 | ASSKPGSGTTEAF
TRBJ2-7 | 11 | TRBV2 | ASSGWGSYEQY
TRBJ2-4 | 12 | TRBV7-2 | ASRRGLVPNIQY
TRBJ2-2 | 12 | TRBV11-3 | ASSLEGAAGELF
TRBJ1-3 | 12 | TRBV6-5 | ASGGYISGNTIY
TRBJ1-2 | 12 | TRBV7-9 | ASSLTGVFNGYT
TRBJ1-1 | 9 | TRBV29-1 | SVEPNTEAF
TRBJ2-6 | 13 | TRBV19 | ASRAGESGANVLT
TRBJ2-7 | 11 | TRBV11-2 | ASSLDRLYEQY
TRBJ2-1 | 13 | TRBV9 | ASSVVVQGGNEQF
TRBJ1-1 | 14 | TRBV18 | ASSPRDRGLNTEAF
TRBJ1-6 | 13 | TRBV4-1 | ASSQETGMYSPLH
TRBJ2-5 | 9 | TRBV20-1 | SARDRETQY
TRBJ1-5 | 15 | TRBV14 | ASSQDRRTDSNQPQH
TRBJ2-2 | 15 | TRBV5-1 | ASSLISGGANTGELF
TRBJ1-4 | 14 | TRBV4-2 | ASSQAQVGGREKLF
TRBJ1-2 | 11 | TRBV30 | AWTVEANYGYT
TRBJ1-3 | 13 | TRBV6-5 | ASSPGTERRNTIY
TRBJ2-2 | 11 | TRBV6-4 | ASSDPNTGELF
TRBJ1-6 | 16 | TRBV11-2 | ASSLGAMGAATGSPLH
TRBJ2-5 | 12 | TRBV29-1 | SVVWPGESETQY
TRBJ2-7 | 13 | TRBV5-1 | ASSLSGGPSYEQY
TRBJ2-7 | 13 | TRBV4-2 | ASKVGGTGKNEQY
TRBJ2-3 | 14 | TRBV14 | ASSQVVGQLTDTQY
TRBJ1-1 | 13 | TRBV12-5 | ASNGIGHTNTEAF
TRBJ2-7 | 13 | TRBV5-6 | ASSLLGASVEEQY
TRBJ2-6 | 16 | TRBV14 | ASSQRGALFSGANVLT
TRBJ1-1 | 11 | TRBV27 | ASSIGVNTEAF
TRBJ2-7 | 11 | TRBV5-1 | ASSLADLYEQY
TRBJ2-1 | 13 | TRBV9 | ASSVFQGARNEQF
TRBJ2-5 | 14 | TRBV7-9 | ASSPPGTEYQETQY
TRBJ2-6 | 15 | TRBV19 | ASSMDRYNSGANVLT
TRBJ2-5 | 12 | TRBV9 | ASSVRGLGETQY